Here is one T cell receptor beta chain with its context. No antigen is known for it. With V trimmed by 1 base and J by 7 bases, 3 bases remained unmatched. CDR3 length: 14 residues. The germline CDR1 and CDR2 sequences are LGHNA and YSLEER. The data originate from a study of T cell responses to AZD1222 COVID-19 vaccine. This table comes from immunoSEQ multiplex PCR, and its TCRdb copy is limited to in-frame clones, with some not included. The sample yields roughly 150,000 clones, more than 85% seen once. Study-level points and caveats: Every sample of the repertoires postdated the peak T cell response. Once two AZD1222 doses were given, Spike-specific TCR breadth and depth went up. Clonal diversity may have been underestimated in mostly white British donors. Across the whole spike, CD4 TCRs peaked at regions 160-218 and 743-854.

This TCR was sampled from an adult in good health. The chain combines TRBV4-3 with TRBJ1-4; the match to TRBD1 covers 7 bases. The sequencing used peripheral blood, collected on day 0 of AZD1222 vaccination. CDR3 in amino acids: CASSQGQGGEKLFF. CDR3 bases: TGCGCCAGCAGCCAAGGACAGGGCGGTGAAAAACTGTTTTTT.